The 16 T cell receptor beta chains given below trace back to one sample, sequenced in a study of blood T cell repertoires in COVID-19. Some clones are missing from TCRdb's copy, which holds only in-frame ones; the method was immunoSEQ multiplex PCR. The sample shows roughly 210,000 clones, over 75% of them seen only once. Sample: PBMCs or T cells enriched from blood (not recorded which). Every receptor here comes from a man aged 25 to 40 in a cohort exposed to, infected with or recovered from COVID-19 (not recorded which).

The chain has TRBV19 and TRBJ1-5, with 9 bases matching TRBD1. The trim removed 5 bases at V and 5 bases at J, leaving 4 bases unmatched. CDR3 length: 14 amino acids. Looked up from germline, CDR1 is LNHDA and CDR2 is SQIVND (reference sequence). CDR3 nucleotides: TGTGCCAGTAGTCGGACAGGGGATGATCAGCCCCAGCATTTT. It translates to CASSRTGDDQPQHF.

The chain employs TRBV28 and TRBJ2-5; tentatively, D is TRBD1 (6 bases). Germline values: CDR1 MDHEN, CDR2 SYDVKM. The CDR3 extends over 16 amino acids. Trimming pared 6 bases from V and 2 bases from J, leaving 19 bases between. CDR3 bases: TGTGCCAGCAGCTCAAAGGGACCGGGACAACAAGAGACCCAGTACTTC. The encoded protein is CASSSKGPGQQETQYF.

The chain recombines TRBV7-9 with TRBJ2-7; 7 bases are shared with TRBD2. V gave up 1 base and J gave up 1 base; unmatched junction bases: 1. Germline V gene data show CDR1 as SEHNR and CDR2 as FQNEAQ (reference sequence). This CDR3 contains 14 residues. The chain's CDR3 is CASSLGEGSYEQYF. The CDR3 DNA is TGTGCCAGCAGCTTAGGGGAGGGATCCTACGAGCAGTACTTC.

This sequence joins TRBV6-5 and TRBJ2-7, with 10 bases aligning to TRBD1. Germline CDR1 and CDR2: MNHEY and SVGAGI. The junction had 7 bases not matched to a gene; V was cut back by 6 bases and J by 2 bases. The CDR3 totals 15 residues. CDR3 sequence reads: CASRPGGTGAYEQYF. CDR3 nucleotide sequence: TGTGCCAGCAGGCCCGGTGGGACAGGGGCCTACGAGCAGTACTTC.

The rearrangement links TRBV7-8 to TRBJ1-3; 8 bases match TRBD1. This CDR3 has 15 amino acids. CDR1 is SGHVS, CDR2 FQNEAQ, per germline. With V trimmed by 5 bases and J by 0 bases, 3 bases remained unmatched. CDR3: CASSTGGGSGNTIYF. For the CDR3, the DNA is TGTGCCAGCAGCACAGGGGGGGGCTCTGGAAACACCATATATTTT. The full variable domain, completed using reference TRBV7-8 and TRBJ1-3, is GAGVSQSPRYKVAKRGQDVALRCDPISGHVSLFWYQQALGQGPEFLTYFQNEAQLDKSGLPSDRFFAERPEGSVSTLKIQRTQQEDSAVYLCASSTGGGSGNTIYFGEGSWLTVV.

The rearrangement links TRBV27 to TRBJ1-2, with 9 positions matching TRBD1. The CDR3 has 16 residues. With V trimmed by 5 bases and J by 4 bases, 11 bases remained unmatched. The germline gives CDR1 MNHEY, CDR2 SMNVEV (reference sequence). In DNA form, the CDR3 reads TGTGCCAGCAGTGGACAGGGGACACTCTCGGTCTATGGCTACACCTTC. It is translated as CASSGQGTLSVYGYTF.

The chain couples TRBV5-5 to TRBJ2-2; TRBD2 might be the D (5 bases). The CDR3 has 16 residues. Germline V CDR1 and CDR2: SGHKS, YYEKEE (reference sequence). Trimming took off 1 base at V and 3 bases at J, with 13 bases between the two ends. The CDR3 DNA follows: TGTGCCAGCAGCTTGAGGAGCGGTCGGGACACCGGGGAGCTGTTTTTT. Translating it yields CASSLRSGRDTGELFF.

The CDR3 is CASSLTGQSSYGYTF. The CDR3 region has the DNA TGTGCCAGCAGCTTAACGGGACAGAGCTCCTACGGCTACACCTTC. The rearrangement uses TRBV7-3 and TRBJ1-2, with TRBD1 identical over 7 bases. The CDR3 totals 15 residues. Germline V gene sequence: CDR1 SGHTA, CDR2 FQGTGA. The V and J ends lost 0 bases and 8 bases, in that order; junction bases with no gene match: 9.

CDR3 sequence: CASSPLGIADSYNEQFF. The CDR3 coding sequence is TGTGCCAGCTCACCATTGGGGATAGCGGACTCCTACAATGAGCAGTTCTTC. The chain links TRBV18 to TRBJ2-1, with D possibly TRBD2 on 6 matching bases. The CDR3 sequence is 17 residues long. V lost 2 bases and J 0 bases, leaving 14 bases between the germline ends. Germline V gene lookup returns CDR1 KGHSH and CDR2 LQKENI. The variable domain in full, completed from reference TRBV18 and TRBJ2-1, reads NAGVMQNPRHLVRRRGQEARLRCSPMKGHSHVYWYRQLPEEGLKFMVYLQKENIIDESGMPKERFSAEFPKEGPSILRIQQVVRGDSAAYFCASSPLGIADSYNEQFFGPGTRLTVL.

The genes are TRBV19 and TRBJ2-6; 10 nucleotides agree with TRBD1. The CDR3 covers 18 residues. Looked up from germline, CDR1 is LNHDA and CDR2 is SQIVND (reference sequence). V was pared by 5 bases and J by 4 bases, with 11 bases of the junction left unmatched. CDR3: CASSPTGTGVSGANVLTF. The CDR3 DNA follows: TGTGCCAGTAGTCCCACTGGGACAGGGGTGAGCGGGGCCAACGTCCTGACTTTC.

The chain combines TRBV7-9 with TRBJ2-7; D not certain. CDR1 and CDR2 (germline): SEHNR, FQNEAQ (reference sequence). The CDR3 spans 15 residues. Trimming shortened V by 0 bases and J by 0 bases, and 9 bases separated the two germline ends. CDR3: CASSLAAANSYEQYF. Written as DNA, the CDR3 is TGTGCCAGCAGCTTAGCGGCGGCCAACTCCTACGAGCAGTACTTC.

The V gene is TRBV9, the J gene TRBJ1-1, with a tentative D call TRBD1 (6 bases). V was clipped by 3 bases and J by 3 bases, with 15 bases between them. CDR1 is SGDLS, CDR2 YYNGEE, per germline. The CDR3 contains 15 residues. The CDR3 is CASSAPVGGDTEAFF. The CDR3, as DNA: TGTGCCAGCAGCGCCCCCGTAGGGGGGGACACTGAAGCTTTCTTT. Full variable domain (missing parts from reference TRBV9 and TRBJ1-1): DSGVTQTPKHLITATGQRVTLRCSPRSGDLSVYWYQQSLDQGLQFLIQYYNGEERAKGNILERFSAQQFPDLHSELNLSSLELGDSALYFCASSAPVGGDTEAFFGQGTRLTVV.

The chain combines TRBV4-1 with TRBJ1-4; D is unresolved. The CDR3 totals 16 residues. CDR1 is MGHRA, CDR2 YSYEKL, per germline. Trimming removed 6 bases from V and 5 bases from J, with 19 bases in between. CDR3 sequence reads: CASRPFGPATNEKLFF. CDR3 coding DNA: TGCGCCAGCAGACCATTTGGGCCGGCCACGAATGAAAAACTGTTTTTT.

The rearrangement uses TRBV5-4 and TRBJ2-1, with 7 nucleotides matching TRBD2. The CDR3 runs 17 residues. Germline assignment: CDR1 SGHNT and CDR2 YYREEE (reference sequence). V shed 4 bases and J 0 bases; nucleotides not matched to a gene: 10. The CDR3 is CASSAQTSSSSYNEQFF. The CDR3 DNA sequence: TGTGCCAGCAGCGCCCAGACTAGCTCGAGCTCCTACAATGAGCAGTTCTTC.

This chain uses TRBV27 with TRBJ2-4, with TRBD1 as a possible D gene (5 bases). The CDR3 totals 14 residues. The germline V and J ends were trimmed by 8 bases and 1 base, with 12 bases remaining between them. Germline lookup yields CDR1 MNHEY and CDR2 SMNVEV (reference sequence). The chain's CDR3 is CASRQGGAKNIQYF. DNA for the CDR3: TGTGCCAGCCGCCAGGGTGGGGCCAAAAACATTCAGTACTTC.

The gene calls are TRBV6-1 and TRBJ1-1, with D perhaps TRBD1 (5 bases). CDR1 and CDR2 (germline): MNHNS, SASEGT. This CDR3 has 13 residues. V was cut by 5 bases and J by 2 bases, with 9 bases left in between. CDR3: CASSSRGNTEAFF. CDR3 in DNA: TGTGCCAGCAGTTCTAGGGGAAACACTGAAGCTTTCTTT.